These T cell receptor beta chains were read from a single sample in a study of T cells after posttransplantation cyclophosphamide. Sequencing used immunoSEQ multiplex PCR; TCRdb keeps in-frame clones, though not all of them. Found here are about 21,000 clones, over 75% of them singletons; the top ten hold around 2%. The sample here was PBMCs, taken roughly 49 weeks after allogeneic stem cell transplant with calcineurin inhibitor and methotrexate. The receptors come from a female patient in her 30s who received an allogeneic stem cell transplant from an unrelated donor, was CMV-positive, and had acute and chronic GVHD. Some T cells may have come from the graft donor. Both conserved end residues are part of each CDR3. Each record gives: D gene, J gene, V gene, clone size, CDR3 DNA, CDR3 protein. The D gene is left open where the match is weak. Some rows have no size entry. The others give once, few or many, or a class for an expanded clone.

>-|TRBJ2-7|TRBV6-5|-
TGTGCCAGCAGCCGAACCGGGATCTACTACGAGCAGTACTTC
CASSRTGIYYEQYF
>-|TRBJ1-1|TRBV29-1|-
TGCAGCGTTGTTCGGGGGGGCCCGAAGGCTGAAGCTTTCTTT
CSVVRGGPKAEAFF
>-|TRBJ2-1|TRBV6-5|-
TGTGCCAGCAGTTACGCGTTGGCGGGTCTTAATGAGCAGTTCTTC
CASSYALAGLNEQFF
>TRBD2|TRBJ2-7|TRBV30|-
TGTGCCTGGAGTCCCGGACTAGTCTACGAGCAGTACTTC
CAWSPGLVYEQYF
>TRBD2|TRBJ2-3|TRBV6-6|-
TGTGCCAGCAGTTACTCTCACACTAGCGGGAGAGATACGCAGTATTTT
CASSYSHTSGRDTQYF
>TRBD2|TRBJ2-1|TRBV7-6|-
TGTGCCAGCAGCGCCCTTCGAGCGGGAGGTTACAATGAGCAGTTCTTC
CASSALRAGGYNEQFF
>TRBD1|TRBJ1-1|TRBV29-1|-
TGCAGCGTTCGGGACAGAAGTCCCACTGAAGCTTTCTTT
CSVRDRSPTEAFF
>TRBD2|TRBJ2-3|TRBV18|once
TGTGCCAGCTCACGCGGGCGGGAGGAGTCTAAAACGCAGTATTTT
CASSRGREESKTQYF
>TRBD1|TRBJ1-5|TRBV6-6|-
TGTGCCAGCAGTGCCCAGGGGGGTCAGCCCCAGCATTTT
CASSAQGGQPQHF
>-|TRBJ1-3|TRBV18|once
TGTGCCAGCTCACTCGACGGCCAGGCGGGAAACACCATATATTTT
CASSLDGQAGNTIYF
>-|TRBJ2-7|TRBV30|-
TGTGCCTGGAGTAGGGGAACAGGAGTCTACGAGCAGTACTTC
CAWSRGTGVYEQYF
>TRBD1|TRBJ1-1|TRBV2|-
TGTGCCAGCAGTAAAAAGACAGGGGGCACTGAAGCTTTCTTT
CASSKKTGGTEAFF
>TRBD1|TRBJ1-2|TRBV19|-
TGTGCCAGTCTACAGGGGCCCCTTGATGGCTACACCTTC
CASLQGPLDGYTF
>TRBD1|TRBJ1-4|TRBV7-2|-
TGTGCCAGCAGTCCTGGACAGGGGGCGACTCATGAAAAACTGTTTTTT
CASSPGQGATHEKLFF
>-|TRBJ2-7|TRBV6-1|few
TGTGCCAGCGCCCCGGGGTTGGGGTACGAGCAGTACTTC
CASAPGLGYEQYF
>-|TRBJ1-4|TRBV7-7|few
TGTGCTAGCAGCTTAGGTGTGACAGTTGGGGAAAAACTGTTTTTT
CASSLGVTVGEKLFF
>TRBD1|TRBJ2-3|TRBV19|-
TGTGCCAGTAAATCCGGGACAGGGAACACAGATACGCAGTATTTT
CASKSGTGNTDTQYF
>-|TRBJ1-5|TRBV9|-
TGTGCCAGCAGCGTAGGATCTTCGACAGATCAGCCCCAGCATTTT
CASSVGSSTDQPQHF
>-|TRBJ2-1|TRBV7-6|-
TGTGCCAGCAGCACGAGCATTCGGACACAACGCATCACCTACAATGAGCAGTTCTTC
CASSTSIRTQRITYNEQFF
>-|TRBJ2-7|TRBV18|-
TGTGCCAGCTCACCAGAGGTATCTTCCTACGAGCAGTACTTC
CASSPEVSSYEQYF
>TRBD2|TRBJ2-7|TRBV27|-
TGTGCCAGCAGTTTGGGACTAGCGGAACTATACGAGCAGTACTTC
CASSLGLAELYEQYF
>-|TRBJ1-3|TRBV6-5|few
TGTGCCAGCAGTTACTCCCCCAGGGATGGAAACACCATATATTTT
CASSYSPRDGNTIYF
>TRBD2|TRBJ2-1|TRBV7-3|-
TGTGCCAGCAGCTTACGGGGGGTCGGTGAGCAGTTCTTC
CASSLRGVGEQFF
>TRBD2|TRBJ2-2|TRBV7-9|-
TGTGCCAGCAGCTCTAGCGGAGGGAACACCGGGGAGCTGTTTTTT
CASSSSGGNTGELFF